These 8 T cell receptor beta chains came from one sample sequenced in a study of OX40 agonist ivuxolimab in advanced cancers. The assay was immunoSEQ multiplex PCR, and TCRdb's table has in-frame clones only and misses some. This sample has around 98,000 clones, with around 90% found just once. The source was CD4+ or CD8+ T cells sorted from blood, collected in a trial of the OX40 agonist ivuxolimab. These receptors originate from an adult with an advanced solid tumor such as melanoma, head and neck, liver or kidney cancer.

This chain uses TRBV29-1 with TRBJ1-2; the D is unclear. From germline, CDR1 is SQVTM and CDR2 ANQGSEA. This CDR3 contains 12 residues. V lost 1 base and J lost 6, with 9 bases in between. CDR3 bases: TGCAGCGTTGAAGGGGTGAGAGATGGCTACACCTTC. As protein: CSVEGVRDGYTF.

This sequence joins TRBV5-4 and TRBJ1-2; TRBD1 matches at 8 bases. CDR1 is SGHNT, CDR2 YYREEE, per germline (reference sequence). There are 14 residues in the CDR3. The trim removed 4 bases at V and 4 bases at J, leaving 6 bases unmatched. CDR3: CASSDRGGGYGYTF. Written as DNA, the CDR3 is TGTGCCAGCAGCGACAGGGGAGGTGGCTATGGCTACACCTTC.

The chain uses TRBV25-1 and TRBJ2-7; D assignment may be TRBD1 or TRBD2 (5 bases each). V lost 4 bases to trimming and J lost 2 bases, with 9 bases between them. There are 13 residues in the CDR3. The germline CDR1 and CDR2 sequences are MGHDK and SYGVNS. CDR3 in amino acids: CASSGGYPYEQYF. The CDR3 nucleotides are TGTGCCAGCAGTGGGGGGTACCCCTACGAGCAGTACTTC.

This clone was recorded only once. The rearrangement links TRBV5-1 to TRBJ1-4; D is undetermined. CDR1 is SGHRS and CDR2 is YFSETQ in the germline V gene. V was clipped by 0 bases and J by 14 bases, with 14 bases between them. This CDR3 is 13 amino acids long. The DNA for the CDR3 is TGCGCCAGCAGCTTGGCCGCCTCAAGCGGTCTGTTTTTT. Amino acid sequence: CASSLAASSGLFF.

V is TRBV10-3 and J is TRBJ1-4; D is possibly TRBD1 (6 bases). Trimming took 6 bases from V and 8 from J, leaving 16 bases between them. The CDR3 is 14 amino acids. CDR1 ENHRY and CDR2 SYGVKD come from the germline V gene. CDR3 sequence: CAISPQGLEEKLFF. The DNA of the CDR3 is TGTGCCATCAGCCCCCAGGGGCTAGAAGAAAAACTGTTTTTT.

The genes are TRBV4-3 and TRBJ2-3, with D tentatively TRBD2 (5 bases). The V gene's germline CDR1 is LGHNA and CDR2 YSLEER. V lost 0 bases to trimming and J lost 8 bases, with 9 bases between them. The CDR3 consists of 13 residues. The CDR3 loop is CASSQDRGTTQYF. The DNA for the CDR3 is TGCGCCAGCAGCCAAGATCGGGGAACTACGCAGTATTTT.

The J gene is TRBJ1-5, the V gene TRBV18; D call uncertain. With 4 bases removed from V and 2 bases from J, the gap between germline ends came to 9 bases. The CDR3 extends over 14 amino acids. Germline CDR1 and CDR2: KGHSH and LQKENI. This CDR3 is CASSRAVGNQPQHF. CDR3 DNA: TGTGCCAGCTCACGGGCCGTCGGCAATCAGCCCCAGCATTTT.

This chain joins TRBV15 and TRBJ1-1, with D unresolved. CDR3 length: 17 residues. V was clipped by 0 bases and J by 1 base, with 15 bases between them. The germline V gene has CDR1 LNHNV and CDR2 YYDKDF (reference sequence). The CDR3 DNA sequence: TGTGCCACCAGCAGAGATCTCGGCAGTGTGTCGAACACTGAAGCTTTCTTT. The encoded protein is CATSRDLGSVSNTEAFF.